The clone carrying this T cell receptor beta chain was detected a few times. The data originate from a study of T cells after yellow fever vaccination. In TCRdb, the 5' RACE reads were re-called with MiXCR into one record per CDR3 protein. This sample carries 340,000 or so distinct CDR3 sequences, approximately 12% of them seen once, and the ten largest clones take 3.2%. Germline V lookup: CDR1 SGHVS, CDR2 FNYEAQ. V lost 3 bases, J lost 7 bases, and 24 bases lay in between. The CDR3 has 18 residues. Sequenced material: CD4+ T cells sorted from PBMCs, taken 15 days after the yellow fever booster vaccination. V gene TRBV7-6 combines with J gene TRBJ2-2, with a tentative D call TRBD2 (5 bases). The receptor was isolated from a young man who received the YFV17D yellow fever vaccine. The DNA of the CDR3 is TGTGCCAGCAGCTTGCGGGTTGGGAGACAACGATCAGACGGGGAGCTGTTTTTT. It is translated as CASSLRVGRQRSDGELFF.